The table lists the clone carrying this TCR beta chain with a few counts. Its antigen remains unknown. The data were taken from a study of early T cells in non-severe SARS-CoV-2 infection. As for the study in general: Bulk RNA from unsorted whole blood was sequenced; chains were unpaired.

Individual cDNA molecules were tagged with unique molecular identifiers. TCRdb ran MiXCR on the 5' RACE reads and lists one entry per CDR3 protein. This sample carries roughly 100,000 distinct CDR3 sequences, less than 15% of them seen once, and the ten largest clones take approximately 2.3%. This CDR3 spans 13 amino acids. Trimming stripped 6 bases from V and 0 bases from J, with 8 bases between. Germline loops: CDR1 MDHEN, CDR2 SYDVKM. General study findings and limits: Matching against VDJdb likely underestimated virus-specific expansions, favoring anti-spike CD8.

The V gene is TRBV28, the J gene TRBJ2-5; D is unclear. This clonotype was sampled from an adult who was a healthcare worker with PCR-confirmed SARS-CoV-2 infection or an uninfected control (not recorded which). The sample comprised whole blood. The CDR3 DNA sequence: TGTGCCAGCAGCCCAGTGTACCAAGAGACCCAGTACTTC. The encoded protein is CASSPVYQETQYF.